Each of the 23 T cell receptor beta chains below was sequenced from the same sample in a study of blood T cells in healthy people across ages. A J-beta primer mix and a sample-barcoded 5' primer were used in a second PCR of roughly 6 to 11 cycles. TCRdb used MiXCR to reprocess the 5' RACE reads, holding one entry per CDR3 protein. Here the sample spans about 1,500,000 distinct CDR3 sequences, 42% being singletons. The sample taken for sequencing was blood. All receptors come from a woman between 18 and 29 years old in good health.

This clonotype was detected once. The chain has TRBV20-1 and TRBJ2-1; D not certain. The V gene's germline CDR1 is DFQATT and CDR2 SNEGSKA (reference sequence). This CDR3 has 15 amino acids. The ends were cut back, 6 bases at V and 0 bases at J, with 15 bases in the middle. CDR3 DNA: TGCAGTGCCCCTTCCGACCGAAGCTCCTACAATGAGCAGTTCTTC. It yields the protein CSAPSDRSSYNEQFF.

The chain has TRBV7-2 and TRBJ1-6; D may be TRBD1 (5 bases). The V gene's germline CDR1 is SGHTA and CDR2 FQGNSA. This CDR3 has 16 residues. V lost 7 bases to trimming and J lost 3 bases, with 16 bases between them. The CDR3 DNA follows: TGTGCCAGCAACGGACAAAGGTCCCTCTATAATTCACCCCTCCACTTT. Translated, it gives CASNGQRSLYNSPLHF. The complete variable domain, with remaining parts taken from reference TRBV7-2 and TRBJ1-6, reads GAGVSQSPSNKVTEKGKDVELRCDPISGHTALYWYRQSLGQGLEFLIYFQGNSAPDKSGLPSDRFSAERTGGSVSTLTIQRTQQEDSAVYLCASNGQRSLYNSPLHFGNGTRLTVT.

V and J are TRBV9 and TRBJ2-7, with D perhaps TRBD1 (6 bases). The CDR3 sequence is 14 residues long. V was cut by 3 bases and J by 5 bases, with 15 bases left in between. The germline CDR1 and CDR2 sequences are SGDLS and YYNGEE. This CDR3 is CASSGPPGADEQYF. CDR3 bases: TGTGCCAGCAGCGGCCCCCCAGGGGCAGACGAGCAGTACTTC.

In this sample, this clonotype turned up a few times. V and J are TRBV12-3 or TRBV12-4 and TRBJ2-5; D is possibly TRBD2 (5 bases). The CDR3 spans 12 residues. The V end was cut by 6 bases, the J end by 6 bases, with 11 bases between. In DNA form, the CDR3 reads TGTGCCAGCAGCACGGGGTGGCAGACCCAGTACTTC. This codes for CASSTGWQTQYF.

The chain recombines TRBV3-1 with TRBJ1-2, with TRBD1 matching over 7 bases. The CDR3 sequence is 17 residues long. Germline V gene data show CDR1 as LGHDT and CDR2 as YNNKEL (reference sequence). The V and J ends lost 0 bases and 5 bases, in that order; junction bases with no gene match: 12. CDR3 nucleotides: TGTGCCAGCAGCCAAGAGACAGGGCTCTCTGGCGGGTATGGCTACACCTTC. The encoded protein is CASSQETGLSGGYGYTF.

The chain carries TRBV21-1 and TRBJ2-5; the listed D gene, TRBD2, was not tested against the DNA. TRBV21-1 constitutes a pseudogene. The CDR3 covers 17 residues. CDR3 DNA: TGTGCCAGCAGGAAGGGACGAGCGGGAGACATGCAAGAGACCCAGTACTTC. It codes for CASRKGRAGDMQETQYF.

The CDR3 DNA reads as TGTGCCTGGAGAGCCGCTAGGAACACTGAAGCTTTCTTT. Encoded protein: CAWRAARNTEAFF. The chain couples TRBV30 to TRBJ1-1; D remains unclear. Trimming stripped 3 bases from V and 1 base from J, with 9 bases between. CDR3 size: 13 residues. The V gene's germline CDR1 is GTSNPN and CDR2 SVGIG (reference sequence).

In DNA, the CDR3 is TGCAGTGCTAGAGTGGGGGTCGAAGATACGCAGTATTTT. Protein: CSARVGVEDTQYF. This sequence joins TRBV20-1 and TRBJ2-3; D may be TRBD1 or TRBD2 (5 bases each). The V end lost 1 base, the J end lost 5 bases, and 10 bases lay between the germline ends. The CDR3 extends over 13 amino acids. Looked up from germline, CDR1 is DFQATT and CDR2 is SNEGSKA (reference sequence).

This clonotype has at least ten counts. The J gene is TRBJ2-3, the V gene TRBV5-1; a possible D gene is TRBD2 (5 bases). Trimming removed 4 bases from V and 0 bases from J, with 12 bases in between. The germline CDR1 and CDR2 sequences are SGHRS and YFSETQ. This CDR3 region has 15 residues. The CDR3 DNA reads as TGCGCCAGCAGCCGGACTGCACCTAGCACAGATACGCAGTATTTT. This translates into CASSRTAPSTDTQYF.

As concerns this clonotype: A much bigger clone sits one base away, suggesting this may be a read error. The V call is TRBV5-1, the J call TRBJ2-1; D is unclear. The J call could be wrong; TRBJ2-7 is a better fit for the DNA end. The CDR3 has 11 amino acids. Germline lookup yields CDR1 SGHRS and CDR2 YFSETQ. The CDR3: CASRTDSEQYF. The DNA for the CDR3 is TGCGCCAGCAGAACCGATAGTGAGCAGTACTTC.

The genes are TRBV3-1 and TRBJ1-3; possible D gene TRBD1, 6 bases. The germline V gene has CDR1 LGHDT and CDR2 YNNKEL (reference sequence). This CDR3 has 15 residues. V lost 4 bases and J 0 bases, leaving 10 bases between the germline ends. DNA of the CDR3: TGTGCCAGCAGCCCGACAGGAAACTCTGGAAACACCATATATTTT. This encodes CASSPTGNSGNTIYF. Combining the CDR3 with reference TRBV3-1 and TRBJ1-3 gives the whole variable domain DTAVSQTPKYLVTQMGNDKSIKCEQNLGHDTMYWYKQDSKKFLKIMFSYNNKELIINETVPNRFSPKSPDKAHLNLHINSLELGDSAVYFCASSPTGNSGNTIYFGEGSWLTVV.

This clonotype was detected only a few times. The chain recombines TRBV6-1 with TRBJ2-1; 11 positions match TRBD2. Trimming took 6 bases from V and 7 from J; bases not matched to a gene: 8. This CDR3 has 15 residues. Germline assignment: CDR1 MNHNS and CDR2 SASEGT. As DNA, the CDR3 is TGTGCCAGCAGAGACGCTAGCGGGGGGTTAAATGAGCAGTTCTTC. This translates into CASRDASGGLNEQFF.

This clonotype was counted many times. The chain carries TRBV6-1 and TRBJ2-7; D unresolved. V was pared by 1 base and J by 3 bases, with 7 bases between. In germline, CDR1 is MNHNS, CDR2 SASEGT. The CDR3 has 13 residues. Here the CDR3 DNA reads TGTGCCAGCAGTGAAGGTCAGAACTACGAGCAGTACTTC. Protein: CASSEGQNYEQYF.

This clonotype was observed a few times. The V call is TRBV20-1, the J call TRBJ1-5; no clear D. The CDR3 totals 15 residues. The V end lost 2 bases, the J end lost 8 bases, and 19 bases lay between the germline ends. Germline loops: CDR1 DFQATT, CDR2 SNEGSKA (reference sequence). CDR3: CSARRWGGLSEPQHF. Written as DNA, the CDR3 is TGCAGTGCTAGACGCTGGGGTGGCCTAAGTGAGCCCCAGCATTTT.

This clonotype was counted between two and nine times. The rearrangement uses TRBV6-1 and TRBJ1-6; weak D call: TRBD1 (5 bases). CDR3 length: 16 amino acids. Between the trimmed V and J ends, which lost 7 bases and 1 base, there was a span of 14 bases. Per the germline V gene, CDR1 is MNHNS and CDR2 is SASEGT. DNA of the CDR3: TGTGCCAGCACCCTATCGGCAGGGTCCTATAATTCACCCCTCCACTTT. This codes for CASTLSAGSYNSPLHF.

This clonotype turned up a few times. This chain joins TRBV2 and TRBJ2-3; D tentatively reads TRBD1 or TRBD2 (6 bases each). Germline assignment: CDR1 SNHLY and CDR2 FYNNEI. The ends were cut back, 7 bases at V and 4 bases at J, with 18 bases in the middle. This CDR3 has 15 residues. The CDR3 nucleotides read TGTGCCAGCAACGTCGGGGGCCGAGGATCAGATACGCAGTATTTT. Encoded protein: CASNVGGRGSDTQYF.

This chain links TRBV18 with TRBJ2-5; 10 bases align to TRBD2. TRBJ2-7 matches the DNA end more closely, so the J call is doubtful. This CDR3 has 17 residues. CDR1 and CDR2 (germline): KGHSH, LQKENI. CDR3 DNA sequence: TGTGCCAGCTCACCACTTTCCCAGCGAACTAGCGGGAACGAGCAGTACTTC. It encodes CASSPLSQRTSGNEQYF.

This clonotype was detected only a few times. A much larger clone differs by one base, so this may be a read error. The chain couples TRBV20-1 to TRBJ2-7; TRBD1 matches at 7 bases. CDR1 is DFQATT, CDR2 SNEGSKA, per germline (reference sequence). The J segment lost 7 bases and the V segment lost 7 bases, leaving 13 bases of the junction unmatched. The CDR3 is 13 residues long. The CDR3 sequence is CSDRGGSYNEQYF. DNA for the CDR3: TGCAGTGACAGAGGGGGCTCCTACAATGAGCAGTACTTC.

Worth noting for this clonotype: Given a much more abundant clone one base away, this may be a read error. The gene calls are TRBV7-2 and TRBJ2-5; no firm D call. Trimming took off 6 bases at V and 11 bases at J, with 16 bases between the two ends. Germline V gene sequence: CDR1 SGHTA, CDR2 FQGNSA. This CDR3 comprises 12 residues. CDR3 sequence (DNA): TGTGCCAGCAGATCTACCGAGGAAAAGCAGTACTTC. Translating it yields CASRSTEEKQYF.

This sequence joins TRBV7-2 and TRBJ2-2; 8 bases map to TRBD2. V shed 6 bases, J shed 6 bases, and the junction held 12 bases outside the gene matches. This CDR3 spans 16 amino acids. From germline, CDR1 is SGHTA and CDR2 FQGNSA. The CDR3 bases are TGTGCCAGCAGTTTAAAAGTCCCGGGAGGGGCCGGGGAGCTGTTTTTT. As protein: CASSLKVPGGAGELFF.

The rearrangement uses TRBV6-5 and TRBJ2-7, with TRBD1 matching 8 bases. V shed 6 bases, J shed 6 bases, and the junction held 13 bases outside the gene matches. The CDR3 spans 15 residues. CDR1 MNHEY and CDR2 SVGAGI come from the germline V gene. For the CDR3, the DNA is TGTGCCAGCAGCTTCCCCCCGGGACAGGAGGCCGAGCAGTACTTC. It codes for CASSFPPGQEAEQYF.

The rearrangement uses TRBV6-5 and TRBJ2-7; a possible D gene is TRBD1 (5 bases). TRBJ2-4 explains the end of the DNA better; the J call may be wrong. CDR3 length: 14 residues. Germline CDR1 MNHEY, CDR2 SVGAGI. CDR3 DNA: TGTGCCAGCAGGCCAATTATGGGCAGGGACATTCAGTACTTC. Protein product: CASRPIMGRDIQYF.

This chain joins TRBV20-1 and TRBJ2-3, with 12 bases aligning to TRBD2. Trimming cost V 6 bases and J 6 bases; bases outside gene matches: 10. Per germline, CDR1 DFQATT and CDR2 SNEGSKA (reference sequence). This CDR3 is built from 15 residues. CDR3 amino acids: CSALEASGRGDTQYF. The CDR3 DNA follows: TGCAGTGCCCTAGAGGCTAGCGGGAGGGGTGATACGCAGTATTTT.